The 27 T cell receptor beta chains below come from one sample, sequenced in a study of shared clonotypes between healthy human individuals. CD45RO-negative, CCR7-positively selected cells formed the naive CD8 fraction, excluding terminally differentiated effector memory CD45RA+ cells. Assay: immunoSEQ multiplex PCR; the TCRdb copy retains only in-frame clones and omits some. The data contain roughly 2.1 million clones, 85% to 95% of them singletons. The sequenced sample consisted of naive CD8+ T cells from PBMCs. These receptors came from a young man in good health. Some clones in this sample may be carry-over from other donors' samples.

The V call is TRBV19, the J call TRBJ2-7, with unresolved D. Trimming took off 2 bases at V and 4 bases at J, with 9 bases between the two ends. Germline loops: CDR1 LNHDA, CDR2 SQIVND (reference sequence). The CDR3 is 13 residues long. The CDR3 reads CASSILKGYEQYF. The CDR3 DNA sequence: TGTGCCAGTAGTATACTAAAGGGTTACGAGCAGTACTTC.

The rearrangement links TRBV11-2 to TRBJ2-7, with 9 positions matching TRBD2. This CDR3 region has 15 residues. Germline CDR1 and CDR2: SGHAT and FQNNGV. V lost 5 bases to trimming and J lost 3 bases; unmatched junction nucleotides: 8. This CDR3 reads CASSPGLAQNYEQYF. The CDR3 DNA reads TGTGCCAGCAGCCCTGGACTAGCGCAAAACTACGAGCAGTACTTC.

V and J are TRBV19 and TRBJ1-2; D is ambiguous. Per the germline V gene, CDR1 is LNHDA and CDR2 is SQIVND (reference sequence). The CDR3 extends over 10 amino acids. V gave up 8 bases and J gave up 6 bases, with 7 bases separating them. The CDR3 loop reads CASAGNGYTF. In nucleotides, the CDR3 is TGTGCCAGTGCAGGAAATGGCTACACCTTC.

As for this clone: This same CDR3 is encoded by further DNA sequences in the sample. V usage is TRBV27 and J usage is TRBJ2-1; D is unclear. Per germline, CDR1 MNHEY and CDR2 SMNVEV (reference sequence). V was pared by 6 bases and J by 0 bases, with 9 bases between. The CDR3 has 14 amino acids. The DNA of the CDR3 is TGTGCCAGCAGCTACTTGAGCTCCTACAATGAGCAGTTCTTC. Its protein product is CASSYLSSYNEQFF.

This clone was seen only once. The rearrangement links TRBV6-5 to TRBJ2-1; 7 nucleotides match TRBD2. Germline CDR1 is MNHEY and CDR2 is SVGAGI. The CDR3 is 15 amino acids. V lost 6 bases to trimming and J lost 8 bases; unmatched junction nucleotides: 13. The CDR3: CASRQWGGVGDEQFF. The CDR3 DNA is TGTGCCAGCAGACAATGGGGGGGAGTCGGAGATGAGCAGTTCTTC.

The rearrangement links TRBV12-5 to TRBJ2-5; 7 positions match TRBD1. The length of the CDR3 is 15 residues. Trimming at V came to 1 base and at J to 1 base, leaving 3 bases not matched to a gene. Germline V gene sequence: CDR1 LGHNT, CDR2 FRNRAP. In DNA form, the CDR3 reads TGTGCTAGTGGTTTGGGAGACAGGGTCCAAGAGACCCAGTACTTC. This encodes CASGLGDRVQETQYF.

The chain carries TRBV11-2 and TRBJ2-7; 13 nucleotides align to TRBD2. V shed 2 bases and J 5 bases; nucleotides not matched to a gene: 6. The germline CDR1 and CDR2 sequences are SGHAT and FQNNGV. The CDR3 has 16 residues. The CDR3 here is CASSLPGLAGADEQYF. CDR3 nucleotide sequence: TGTGCCAGCAGCTTACCAGGACTAGCGGGAGCTGACGAGCAGTACTTC.

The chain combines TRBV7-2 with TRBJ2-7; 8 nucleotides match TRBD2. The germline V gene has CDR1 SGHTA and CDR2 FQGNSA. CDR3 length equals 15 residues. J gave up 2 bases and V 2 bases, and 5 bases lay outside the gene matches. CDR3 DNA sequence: TGTGCCAGCAGCTTATTGGTAGCGGGACCCTACGAGCAGTACTTC. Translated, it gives CASSLLVAGPYEQYF.

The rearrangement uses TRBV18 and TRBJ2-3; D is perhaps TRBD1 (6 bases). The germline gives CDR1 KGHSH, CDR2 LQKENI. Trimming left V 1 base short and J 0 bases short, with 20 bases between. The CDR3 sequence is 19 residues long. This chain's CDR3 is CASSPLKGTGSASTDTQYF. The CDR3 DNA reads TGTGCCAGCTCACCACTAAAAGGCACAGGGAGTGCTAGCACAGATACGCAGTATTTT.

The CDR3 spells CASSPRTGGGTDTQYF. The CDR3 DNA is TGTGCCAGCAGCCCCCGGACAGGGGGAGGGACAGATACGCAGTATTTT. The chain uses TRBV7-6 and TRBJ2-3, with 10 bases fitting TRBD1. This CDR3 spans 16 amino acids. Germline-derived CDR1 and CDR2 are SGHVS and FNYEAQ. V was clipped by 5 bases and J by 3 bases; unmatched bases: 8.

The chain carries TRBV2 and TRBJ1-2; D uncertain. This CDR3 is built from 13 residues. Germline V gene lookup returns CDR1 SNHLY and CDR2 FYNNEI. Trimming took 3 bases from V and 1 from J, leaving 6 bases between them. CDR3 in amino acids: CASSDKDNYGYTF. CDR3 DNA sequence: TGTGCCAGCAGTGATAAGGATAACTATGGCTACACCTTC.

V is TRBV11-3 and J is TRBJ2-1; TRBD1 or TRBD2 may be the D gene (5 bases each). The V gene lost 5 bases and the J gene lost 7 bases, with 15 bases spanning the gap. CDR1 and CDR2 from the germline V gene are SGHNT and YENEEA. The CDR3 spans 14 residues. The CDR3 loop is CASSPDYGTNEQFF. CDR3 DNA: TGTGCCAGCAGCCCCGACTATGGGACGAATGAGCAGTTCTTC.

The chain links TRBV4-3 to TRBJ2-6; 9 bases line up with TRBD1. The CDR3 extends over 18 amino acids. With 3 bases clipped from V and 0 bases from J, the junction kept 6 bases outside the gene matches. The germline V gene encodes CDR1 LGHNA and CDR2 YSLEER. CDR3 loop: CASSQWGQGPSGANVLTF. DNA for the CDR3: TGCGCCAGCAGCCAGTGGGGACAGGGACCCTCTGGGGCCAACGTCCTGACTTTC.

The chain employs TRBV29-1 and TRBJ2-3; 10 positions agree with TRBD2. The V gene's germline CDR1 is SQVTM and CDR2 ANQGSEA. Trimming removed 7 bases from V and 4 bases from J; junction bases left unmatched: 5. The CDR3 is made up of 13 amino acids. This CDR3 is CSGGAGGPDTQYF. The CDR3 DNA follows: TGCAGCGGCGGAGCGGGAGGGCCAGATACGCAGTATTTT.

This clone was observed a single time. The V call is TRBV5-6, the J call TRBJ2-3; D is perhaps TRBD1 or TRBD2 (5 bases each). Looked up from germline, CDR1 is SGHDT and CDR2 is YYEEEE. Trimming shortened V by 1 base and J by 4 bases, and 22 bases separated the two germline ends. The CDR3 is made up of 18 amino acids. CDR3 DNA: TGTGCCAGCAGCTTGAAAGGGAGCCAGGGTTTACTGGCAGATACGCAGTATTTT. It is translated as CASSLKGSQGLLADTQYF.

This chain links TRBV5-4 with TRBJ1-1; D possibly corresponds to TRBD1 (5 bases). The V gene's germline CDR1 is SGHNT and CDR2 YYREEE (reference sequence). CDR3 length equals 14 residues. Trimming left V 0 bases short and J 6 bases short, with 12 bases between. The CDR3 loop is CASSLVGQGSEAFF. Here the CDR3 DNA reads TGTGCCAGCAGCTTGGTGGGCCAGGGATCTGAAGCTTTCTTT. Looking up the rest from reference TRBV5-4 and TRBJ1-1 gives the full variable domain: ETGVTQSPTHLIKTRGQQVTLRCSSQSGHNTVSWYQQALGQGPQFIFQYYREEENGRGNFPPRFSGLQFPNYSSELNVNALELDDSALYLCASSLVGQGSEAFFGQGTRLTVV.

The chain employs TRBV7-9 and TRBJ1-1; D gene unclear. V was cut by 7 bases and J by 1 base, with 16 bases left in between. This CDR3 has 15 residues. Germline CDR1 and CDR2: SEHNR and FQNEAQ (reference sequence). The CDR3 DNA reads TGTGCCAGCAACAACCCAAAGCGACAGAACACTGAAGCTTTCTTT. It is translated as CASNNPKRQNTEAFF.

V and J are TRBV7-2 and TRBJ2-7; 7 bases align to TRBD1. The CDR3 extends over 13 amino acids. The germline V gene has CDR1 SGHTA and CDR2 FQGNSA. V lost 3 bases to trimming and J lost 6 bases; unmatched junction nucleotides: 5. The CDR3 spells CASSFPTGVEQYF. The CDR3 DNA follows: TGTGCCAGCAGCTTCCCAACAGGGGTCGAGCAGTACTTC.

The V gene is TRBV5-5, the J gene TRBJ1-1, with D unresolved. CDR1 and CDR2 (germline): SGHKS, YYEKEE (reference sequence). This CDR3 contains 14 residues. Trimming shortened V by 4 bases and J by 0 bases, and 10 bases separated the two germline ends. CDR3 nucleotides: TGTGCCAGCAGCCCGCCCAGGATGAACACTGAAGCTTTCTTT. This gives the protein CASSPPRMNTEAFF.

DNA of the CDR3: TGTGCCAGCAGCGTACAGTCTGCAATTAGCTCCTACAATGAGCAGTTCTTC. Residues: CASSVQSAISSYNEQFF. The chain is built from TRBV9 and TRBJ2-1, with D hard to call. This CDR3 contains 17 residues. The V end lost 1 base, the J end lost 0 bases, and 14 bases lay between the germline ends. Germline loops: CDR1 SGDLS, CDR2 YYNGEE.

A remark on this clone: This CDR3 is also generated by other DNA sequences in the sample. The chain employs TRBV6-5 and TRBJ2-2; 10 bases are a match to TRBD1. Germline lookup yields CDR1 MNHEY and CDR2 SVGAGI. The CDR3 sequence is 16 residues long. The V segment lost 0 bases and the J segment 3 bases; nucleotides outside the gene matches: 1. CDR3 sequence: CASSYSGTGDTGELFF. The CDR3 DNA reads TGTGCCAGCAGTTACTCCGGGACAGGGGACACCGGGGAGCTGTTTTTT.

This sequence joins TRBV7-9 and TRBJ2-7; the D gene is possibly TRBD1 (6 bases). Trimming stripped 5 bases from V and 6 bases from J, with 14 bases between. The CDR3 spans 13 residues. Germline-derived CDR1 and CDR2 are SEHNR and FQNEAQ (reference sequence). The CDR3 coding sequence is TGTGCCAGCAGCCCCAGGGGTTTGAGCGAGCAGTACTTC. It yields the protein CASSPRGLSEQYF. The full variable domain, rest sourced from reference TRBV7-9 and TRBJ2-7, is DTGVSQNPRHKITKRGQNVTFRCDPISEHNRLYWYRQTLGQGPEFLTYFQNEAQLEKSRLLSDRFSAERPKGSFSTLEIQRTEQGDSAMYLCASSPRGLSEQYFGPGTRLTVT.

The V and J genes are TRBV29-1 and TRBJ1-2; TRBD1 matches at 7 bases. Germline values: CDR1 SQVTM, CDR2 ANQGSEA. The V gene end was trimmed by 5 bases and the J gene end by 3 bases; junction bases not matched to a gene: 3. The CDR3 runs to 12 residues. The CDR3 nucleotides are TGCAGCGTTTCCGGGACAGACTATGGCTACACCTTC. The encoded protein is CSVSGTDYGYTF.

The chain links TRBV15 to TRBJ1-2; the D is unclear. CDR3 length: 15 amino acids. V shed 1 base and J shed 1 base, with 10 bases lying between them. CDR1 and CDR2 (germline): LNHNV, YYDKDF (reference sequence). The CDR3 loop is CATSRGRTDNYGYTF. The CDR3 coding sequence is TGTGCCACCAGCAGAGGCAGGACGGATAACTATGGCTACACCTTC.

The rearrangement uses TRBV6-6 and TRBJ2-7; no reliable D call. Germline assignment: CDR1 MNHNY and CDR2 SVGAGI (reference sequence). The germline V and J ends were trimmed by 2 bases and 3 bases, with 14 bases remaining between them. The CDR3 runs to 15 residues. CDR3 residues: CASSYGGLSLYEQYF. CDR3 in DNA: TGTGCCAGCAGTTACGGCGGCCTCTCCCTCTACGAGCAGTACTTC.

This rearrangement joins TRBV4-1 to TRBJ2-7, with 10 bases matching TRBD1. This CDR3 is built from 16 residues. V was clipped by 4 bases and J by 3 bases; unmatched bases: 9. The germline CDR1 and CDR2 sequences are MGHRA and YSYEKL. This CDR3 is CASSPPGTGVLYEQYF. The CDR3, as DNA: TGCGCCAGCAGCCCTCCCGGGACAGGGGTCCTCTACGAGCAGTACTTC.

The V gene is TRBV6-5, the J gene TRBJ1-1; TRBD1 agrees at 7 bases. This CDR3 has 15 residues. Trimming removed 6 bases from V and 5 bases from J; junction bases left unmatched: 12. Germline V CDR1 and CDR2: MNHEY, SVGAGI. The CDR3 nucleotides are TGTGCCAGCAGCCTATCTAACAGGGGAAGAACTGAAGCTTTCTTT. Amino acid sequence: CASSLSNRGRTEAFF.